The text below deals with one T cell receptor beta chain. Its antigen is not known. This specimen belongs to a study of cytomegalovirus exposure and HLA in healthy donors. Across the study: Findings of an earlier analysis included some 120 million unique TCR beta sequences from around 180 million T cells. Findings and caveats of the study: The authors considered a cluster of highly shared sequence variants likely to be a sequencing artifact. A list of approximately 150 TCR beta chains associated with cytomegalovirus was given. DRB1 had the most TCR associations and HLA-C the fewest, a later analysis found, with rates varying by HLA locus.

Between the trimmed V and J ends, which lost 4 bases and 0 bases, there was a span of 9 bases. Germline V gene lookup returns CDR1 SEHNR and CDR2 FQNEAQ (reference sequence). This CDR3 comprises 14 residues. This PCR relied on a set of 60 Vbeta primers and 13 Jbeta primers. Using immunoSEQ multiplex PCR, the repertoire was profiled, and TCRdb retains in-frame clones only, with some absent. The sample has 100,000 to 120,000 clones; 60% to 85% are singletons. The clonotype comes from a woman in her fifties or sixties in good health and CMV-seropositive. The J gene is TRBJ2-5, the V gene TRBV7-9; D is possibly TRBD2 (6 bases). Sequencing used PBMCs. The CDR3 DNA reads TGTGCCAGCAGCTCCGGGAGTTACCAAGAGACCCAGTACTTC. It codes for CASSSGSYQETQYF.